The 3 T cell receptor beta chains below come from one sample, sequenced in a study of blood T cell repertoires in COVID-19. Measured with immunoSEQ multiplex PCR; TCRdb has only the in-frame clones, and not every one. The table records under 200,000 clones, roughly 87% of them present only once. Sequenced material: peripheral blood. All receptors derive from a man in his fifties or sixties with active or convalescent COVID-19.

This clone has just a few counts. This specimen includes other DNA sequences encoding the same CDR3. CDR3 sequence reads: CASSEAQGFGNTIYF. As DNA, the CDR3 is TGTGCCAGCAGTGAAGCGCAGGGGTTTGGAAACACCATATATTTT. This chain joins TRBV6-1 and TRBJ1-3; a weak D match, TRBD1 (6 bases). The V end lost 0 bases, the J end lost 3 bases, and 9 bases lay between the germline ends. The CDR3 runs to 15 residues. Germline CDR1 and CDR2: MNHNS and SASEGT.

The chain links TRBV6-5 to TRBJ1-5; the match to TRBD1 covers 9 bases. Per germline, CDR1 MNHEY and CDR2 SVGAGI. The CDR3 runs 15 residues. J gave up 1 base and V 6 bases, and 4 bases lay outside the gene matches. DNA for the CDR3: TGTGCCAGCAGCCTAGACAGGGGGAGCAATCAGCCCCAGCATTTT. Its protein product is CASSLDRGSNQPQHF.

This chain links TRBV10-3 with TRBJ2-2; D possibly corresponds to TRBD2 (7 bases). CDR3 length: 17 residues. Per the germline V gene, CDR1 is ENHRY and CDR2 is SYGVKD. The V gene lost 7 bases and the J gene lost 1 base, with 19 bases spanning the gap. This CDR3 reads CAITDRGGARNTGELFF. As DNA, the CDR3 is TGTGCCATCACCGACCGAGGGGGGGCACGGAACACCGGGGAGCTGTTTTTT.